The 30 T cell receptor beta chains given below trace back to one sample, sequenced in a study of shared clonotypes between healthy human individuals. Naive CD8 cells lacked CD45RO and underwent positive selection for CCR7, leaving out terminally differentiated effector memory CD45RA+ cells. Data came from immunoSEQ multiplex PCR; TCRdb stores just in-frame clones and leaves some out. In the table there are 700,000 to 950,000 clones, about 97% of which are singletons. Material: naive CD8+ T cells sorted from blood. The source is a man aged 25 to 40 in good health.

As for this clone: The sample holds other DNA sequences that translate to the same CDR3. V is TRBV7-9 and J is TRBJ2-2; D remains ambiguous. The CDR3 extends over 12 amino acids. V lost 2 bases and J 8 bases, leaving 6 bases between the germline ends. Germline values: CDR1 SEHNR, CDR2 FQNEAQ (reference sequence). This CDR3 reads CASSLLAGELFF. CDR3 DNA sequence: TGTGCCAGCAGCTTATTGGCAGGGGAGCTGTTTTTT. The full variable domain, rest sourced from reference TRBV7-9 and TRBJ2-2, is DTGVSQNPRHKITKRGQNVTFRCDPISEHNRLYWYRQTLGQGPEFLTYFQNEAQLEKSRLLSDRFSAERPKGSFSTLEIQRTEQGDSAMYLCASSLLAGELFFGEGSRLTVL.

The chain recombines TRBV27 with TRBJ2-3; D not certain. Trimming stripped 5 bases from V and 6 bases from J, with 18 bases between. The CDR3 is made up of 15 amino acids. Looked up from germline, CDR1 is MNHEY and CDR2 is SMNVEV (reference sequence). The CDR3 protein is CASSPISWARDTQYF. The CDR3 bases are TGTGCCAGCAGTCCCATTAGTTGGGCCAGGGATACGCAGTATTTT.

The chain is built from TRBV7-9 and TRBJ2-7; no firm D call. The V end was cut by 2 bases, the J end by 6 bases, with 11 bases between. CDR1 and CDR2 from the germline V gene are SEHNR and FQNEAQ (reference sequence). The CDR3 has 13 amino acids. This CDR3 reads CASSLIGVREQYF. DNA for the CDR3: TGTGCCAGCAGCTTAATTGGGGTTCGCGAGCAGTACTTC. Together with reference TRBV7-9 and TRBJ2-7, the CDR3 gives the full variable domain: DTGVSQNPRHKITKRGQNVTFRCDPISEHNRLYWYRQTLGQGPEFLTYFQNEAQLEKSRLLSDRFSAERPKGSFSTLEIQRTEQGDSAMYLCASSLIGVREQYFGPGTRLTVT.

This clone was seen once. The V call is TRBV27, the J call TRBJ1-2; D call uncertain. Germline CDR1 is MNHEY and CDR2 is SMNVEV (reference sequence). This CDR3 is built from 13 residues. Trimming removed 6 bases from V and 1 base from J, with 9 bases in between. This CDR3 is CASSPRGNYGYTF. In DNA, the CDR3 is TGTGCCAGCAGCCCCCGGGGTAACTATGGCTACACCTTC.

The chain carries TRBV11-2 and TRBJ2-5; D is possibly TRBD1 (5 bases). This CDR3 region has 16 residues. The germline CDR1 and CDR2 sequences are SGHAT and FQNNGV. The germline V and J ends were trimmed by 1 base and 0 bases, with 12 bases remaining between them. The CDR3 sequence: CASSLVDSQDQETQYF. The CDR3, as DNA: TGTGCCAGCAGCTTAGTTGACAGTCAGGACCAAGAGACCCAGTACTTC.

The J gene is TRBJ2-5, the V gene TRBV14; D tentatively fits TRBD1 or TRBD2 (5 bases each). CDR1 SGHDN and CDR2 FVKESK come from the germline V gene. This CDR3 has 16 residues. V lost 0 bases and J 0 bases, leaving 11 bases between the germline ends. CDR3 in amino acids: CASSQEPGTYQETQYF. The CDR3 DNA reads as TGTGCCAGCAGCCAAGAGCCAGGGACGTACCAAGAGACCCAGTACTTC.

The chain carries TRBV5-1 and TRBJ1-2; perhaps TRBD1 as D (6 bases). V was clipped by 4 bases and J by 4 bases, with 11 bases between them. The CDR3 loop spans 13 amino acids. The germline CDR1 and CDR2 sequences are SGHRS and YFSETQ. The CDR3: CASSDGQSYGYTF. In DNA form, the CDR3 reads TGCGCCAGCAGCGACGGACAGAGCTATGGCTACACCTTC.

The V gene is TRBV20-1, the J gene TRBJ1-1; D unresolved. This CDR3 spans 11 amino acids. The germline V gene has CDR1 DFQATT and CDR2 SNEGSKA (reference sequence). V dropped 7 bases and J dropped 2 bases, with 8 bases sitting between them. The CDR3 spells CSVALNTEAFF. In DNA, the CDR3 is TGCAGTGTCGCACTTAACACTGAAGCTTTCTTT.

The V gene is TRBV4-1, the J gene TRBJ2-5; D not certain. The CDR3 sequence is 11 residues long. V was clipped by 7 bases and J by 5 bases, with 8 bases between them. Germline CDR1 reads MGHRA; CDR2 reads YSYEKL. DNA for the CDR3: TGCGCCAGCAAAAAGTGGGAGACCCAGTACTTC. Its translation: CASKKWETQYF.

This CDR3 reads CASSPPSGWESENEQFF. The DNA for the CDR3 is TGTGCCAGCTCACCACCATCAGGGTGGGAGAGCGAGAATGAGCAGTTCTTC. The J gene is TRBJ2-1, the V gene TRBV18; possibly TRBD1 or TRBD2 for D (5 bases each). Trimming left V 0 bases short and J 7 bases short, with 19 bases between. Germline V gene lookup returns CDR1 KGHSH and CDR2 LQKENI. The CDR3 totals 17 residues.

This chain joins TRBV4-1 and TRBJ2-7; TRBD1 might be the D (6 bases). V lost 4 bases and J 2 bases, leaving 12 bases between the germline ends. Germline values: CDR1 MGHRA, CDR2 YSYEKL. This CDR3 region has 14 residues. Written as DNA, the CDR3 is TGCGCCAGCAGCCCCGGGACAAACACCTACGAGCAGTACTTC. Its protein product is CASSPGTNTYEQYF.

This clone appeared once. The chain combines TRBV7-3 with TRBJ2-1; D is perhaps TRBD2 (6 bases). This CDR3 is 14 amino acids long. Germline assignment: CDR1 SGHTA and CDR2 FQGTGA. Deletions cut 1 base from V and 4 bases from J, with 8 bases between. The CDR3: CASSLNGGYNEQFF. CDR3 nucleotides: TGTGCCAGCAGCTTAAATGGGGGGTACAATGAGCAGTTCTTC.

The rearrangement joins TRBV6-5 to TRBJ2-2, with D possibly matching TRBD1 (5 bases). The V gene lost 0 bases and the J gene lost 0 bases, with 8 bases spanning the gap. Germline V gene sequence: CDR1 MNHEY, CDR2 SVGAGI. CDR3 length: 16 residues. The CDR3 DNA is TGTGCCAGCAGTTACTCGGTGACAGCGAACACCGGGGAGCTGTTTTTT. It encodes CASSYSVTANTGELFF.

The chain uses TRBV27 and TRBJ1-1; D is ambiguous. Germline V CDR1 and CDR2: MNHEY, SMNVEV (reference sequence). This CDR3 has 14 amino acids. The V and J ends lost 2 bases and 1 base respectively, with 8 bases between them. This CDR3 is CASSLGRPNTEAFF. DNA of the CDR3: TGTGCCAGCAGTTTAGGCCGGCCGAACACTGAAGCTTTCTTT.

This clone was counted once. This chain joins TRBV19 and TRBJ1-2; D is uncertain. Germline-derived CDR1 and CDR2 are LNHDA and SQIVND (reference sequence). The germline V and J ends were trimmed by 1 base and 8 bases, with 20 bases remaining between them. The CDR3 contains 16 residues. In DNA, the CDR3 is TGTGCCAGTAGTATAGCCCGATTGGGGAAACTCGACGGCTACACCTTC. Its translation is CASSIARLGKLDGYTF.

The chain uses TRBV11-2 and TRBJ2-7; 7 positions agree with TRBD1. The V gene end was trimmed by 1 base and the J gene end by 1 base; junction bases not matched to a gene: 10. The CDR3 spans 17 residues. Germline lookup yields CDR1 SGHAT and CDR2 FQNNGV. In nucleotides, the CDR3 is TGTGCCAGCAGCTTAGGAGGAATCGGGACAGCGTCCTACGAGCAGTACTTC. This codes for CASSLGGIGTASYEQYF.

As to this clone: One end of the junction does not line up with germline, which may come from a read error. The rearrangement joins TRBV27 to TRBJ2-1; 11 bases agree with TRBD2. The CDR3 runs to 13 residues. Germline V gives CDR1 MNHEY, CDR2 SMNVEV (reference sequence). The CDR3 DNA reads TGTGCCAGCGGACTAACTAGCGGGAGTTACTCCGTCTTC. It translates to CASGLTSGSYSVF.

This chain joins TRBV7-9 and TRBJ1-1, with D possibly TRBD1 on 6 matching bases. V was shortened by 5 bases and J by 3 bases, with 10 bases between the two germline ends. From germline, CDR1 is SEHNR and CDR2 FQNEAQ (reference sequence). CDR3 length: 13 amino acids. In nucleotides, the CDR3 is TGTGCCAGCAGCCCAAGGGGGTACACTGAAGCTTTCTTT. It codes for CASSPRGYTEAFF.

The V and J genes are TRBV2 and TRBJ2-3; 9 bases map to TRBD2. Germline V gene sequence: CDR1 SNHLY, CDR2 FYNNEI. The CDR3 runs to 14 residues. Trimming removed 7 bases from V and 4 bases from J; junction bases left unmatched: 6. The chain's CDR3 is CASIPAGGPDTQYF. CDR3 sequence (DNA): TGTGCCAGCATCCCAGCGGGAGGTCCAGATACGCAGTATTTT. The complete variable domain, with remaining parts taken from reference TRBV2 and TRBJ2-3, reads EPEVTQTPSHQVTQMGQEVILRCVPISNHLYFYWYRQILGQKVEFLVSFYNNEISEKSEIFDDQFSVERPDGSNFTLKIRSTKLEDSAMYFCASIPAGGPDTQYFGPGTRLTVL.

Written as DNA, the CDR3 is TGTGCCAGCAGCACGGACAGGGTTTTTGGGGCCAACGTCCTGACTTTC. Its protein product is CASSTDRVFGANVLTF. V and J are TRBV5-4 and TRBJ2-6, with TRBD1 matching 8 bases. CDR1 and CDR2 (germline): SGHNT, YYREEE (reference sequence). The ends lost 4 bases at V and 3 bases at J; junction bases unmatched: 6. The length of the CDR3 is 16 residues.

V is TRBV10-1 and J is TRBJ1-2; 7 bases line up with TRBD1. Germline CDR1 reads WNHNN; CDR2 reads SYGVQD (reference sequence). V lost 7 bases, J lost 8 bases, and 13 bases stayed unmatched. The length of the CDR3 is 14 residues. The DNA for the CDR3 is TGCGCCAGCACCTTAGACAGGGAAAGAGGGGGCTACACCTTC. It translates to CASTLDRERGGYTF.

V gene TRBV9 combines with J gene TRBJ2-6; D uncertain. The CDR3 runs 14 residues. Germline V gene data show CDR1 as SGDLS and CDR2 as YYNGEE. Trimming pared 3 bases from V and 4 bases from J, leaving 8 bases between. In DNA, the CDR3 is TGTGCCAGCAGCGACACAGCCGGGGCCAACGTCCTGACTTTC. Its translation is CASSDTAGANVLTF.

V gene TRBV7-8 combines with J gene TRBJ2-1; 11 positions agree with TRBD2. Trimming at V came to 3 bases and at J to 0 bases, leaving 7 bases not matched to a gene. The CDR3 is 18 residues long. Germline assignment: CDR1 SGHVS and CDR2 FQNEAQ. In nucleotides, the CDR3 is TGTGCCAGCAGCTTGCCTAGCGGGAGGCAGAGCTCCTACAATGAGCAGTTCTTC. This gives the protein CASSLPSGRQSSYNEQFF.

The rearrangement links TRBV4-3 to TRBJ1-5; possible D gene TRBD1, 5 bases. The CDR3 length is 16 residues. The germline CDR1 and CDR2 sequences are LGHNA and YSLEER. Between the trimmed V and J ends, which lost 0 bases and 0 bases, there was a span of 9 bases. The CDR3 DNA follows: TGCGCCAGCAGCCAAGAGGTGGGGGATAGCAATCAGCCCCAGCATTTT. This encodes CASSQEVGDSNQPQHF.

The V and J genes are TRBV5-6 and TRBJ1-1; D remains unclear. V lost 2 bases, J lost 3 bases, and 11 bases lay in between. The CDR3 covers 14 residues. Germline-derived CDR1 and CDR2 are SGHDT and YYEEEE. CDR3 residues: CASSFPGSYTEAFF. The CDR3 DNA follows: TGTGCCAGCAGCTTCCCCGGGAGCTACACTGAAGCTTTCTTT.

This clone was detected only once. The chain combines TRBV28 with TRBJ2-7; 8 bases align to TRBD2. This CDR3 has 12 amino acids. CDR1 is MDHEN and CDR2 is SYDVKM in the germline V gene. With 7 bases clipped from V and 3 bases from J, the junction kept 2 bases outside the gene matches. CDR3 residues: CASTGRVYEQYF. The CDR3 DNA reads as TGTGCCAGCACCGGGAGGGTCTACGAGCAGTACTTC.

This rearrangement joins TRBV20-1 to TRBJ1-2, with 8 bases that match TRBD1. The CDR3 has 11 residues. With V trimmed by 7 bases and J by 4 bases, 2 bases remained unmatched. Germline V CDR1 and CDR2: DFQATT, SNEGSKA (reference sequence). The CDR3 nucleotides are TGCAGTGGCAGGGGGCTCTATGGCTACACCTTC. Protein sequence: CSGRGLYGYTF.

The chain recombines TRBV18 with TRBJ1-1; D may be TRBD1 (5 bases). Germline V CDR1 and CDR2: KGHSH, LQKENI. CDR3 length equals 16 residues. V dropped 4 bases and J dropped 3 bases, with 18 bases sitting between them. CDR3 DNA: TGTGCCAGCTCACTCGGTCCGTTCAGGGCGGACACTGAAGCTTTCTTT. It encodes CASSLGPFRADTEAFF.

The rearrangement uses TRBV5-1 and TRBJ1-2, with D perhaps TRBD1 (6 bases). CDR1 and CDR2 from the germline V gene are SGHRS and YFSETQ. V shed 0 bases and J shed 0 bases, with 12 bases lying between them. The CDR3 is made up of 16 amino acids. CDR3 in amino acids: CASSLAHRVPNYGYTF. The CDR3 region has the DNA TGCGCCAGCAGCTTGGCCCACAGGGTGCCTAACTATGGCTACACCTTC.

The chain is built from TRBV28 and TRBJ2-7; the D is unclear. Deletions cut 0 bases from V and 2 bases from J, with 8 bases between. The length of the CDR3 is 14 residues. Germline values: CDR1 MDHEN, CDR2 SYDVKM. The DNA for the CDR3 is TGTGCCAGCAGTTTATGGGGCAAAACCTACGAGCAGTACTTC. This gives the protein CASSLWGKTYEQYF.